Listed below are T cell receptor beta chains from one sample, sequenced in a study of somatic mutations in cytotoxic T cells in rheumatoid arthritis. TCRdb's table, derived via immunoSEQ multiplex PCR, lists solely in-frame clones and lacks some. This sample has around 15,000 clones; less than 80% occur once, and the top ten carry 25% to 30%. The sequencing input was CD8+ T cells sorted from blood. The receptor set was obtained from an adult with rheumatoid arthritis. CDR3s include the opening cysteine and the closing phenylalanine or tryptophan. D genes are given only for firm matches. Size is stated for part of the rows, as once, few or many counts, or as a class when the clone is expanded.

d_call j_call v_call clone_size cdr3_nt cdr3_aa
. TRBJ2-7 TRBV2 . TGTGCCAACGAGGGGGGCCAGCGTGGAGAGCAGTACTTC CANEGGQRGEQYF
. TRBJ1-1 TRBV2 . TGTGCCAGCAGGGGCGGGGGGCTGGGCACTGAAGCTTTCTTT CASRGGGLGTEAFF
TRBD2 TRBJ2-2 TRBV7-8 . TGTGCCAGCAGCTACCGGACTAGCGGGGCCCTAGGGGAGCTGTTTTTT CASSYRTSGALGELFF
TRBD1 TRBJ1-5 TRBV4-1 few TGCGCCAGCAGCCCGATAACAGGGGGCGTCGAACATTTT CASSPITGGVEHF
. TRBJ2-1 TRBV10-1 . TGCGCCAGCAGTGAAAGGTACCACAATGAGCAGTTCTTC CASSERYHNEQFF
. TRBJ2-7 TRBV11-2 . TGTGCCAGCAGCCATGGGGGCTCAAGCTCCTACGAGCAGTACTTC CASSHGGSSSYEQYF
. TRBJ2-3 TRBV2 . TGTGCCAGCAGTGAACCCAGCACAGATACGCAGTATTTT CASSEPSTDTQYF
. TRBJ2-7 TRBV15 . TGTGCCACCAGCAGAGAAAGGACCAGAAACCTTTTCTCCTACGAGCAGTACTTC CATSRERTRNLFSYEQYF
. TRBJ2-7 TRBV7-8 once TGTGCCAGCAGCTTAGGTTGGGACCACGAGCAGTACTTC CASSLGWDHEQYF
. TRBJ2-6 TRBV14 . TGTGCCAGCAGCCAATATCAGGGGAGCGTCTCTGGGGCCAACGTCCTGACTTTC CASSQYQGSVSGANVLTF
. TRBJ2-3 TRBV4-2 few TGTGCCAGCAGCCAAGAATACGACACAGATACGCAGTATTTT CASSQEYDTDTQYF
TRBD1 TRBJ1-1 TRBV7-9 few TGTGCCAGCAGCTCAACAGGGGAAGAAGAAAAAGCTTTCTTT CASSSTGEEEKAFF
. TRBJ1-1 TRBV19 . TGTGCCAGTAGTATAGGACGGGGGAACACTGAAGCTTTCTTT CASSIGRGNTEAFF
. TRBJ2-2 TRBV28 . TGTGCCAGCAGTTTGATTGGAACGTACGGGGAGCTGTTTTTT CASSLIGTYGELFF
. TRBJ2-3 TRBV30 . TGTGCCCGGGGGAGCGCAGATACGCAGTATTTT CARGSADTQYF
TRBD2 TRBJ2-1 TRBV27 . TGTGCCAGCAGTTTTAGCGGGGGGTACAATGAGCAGTTCTTC CASSFSGGYNEQFF
. TRBJ1-5 TRBV4-1 . TGCGCCAGCAGCCAAGAGGGGGCTGGAAATCAGCCCCAGCATTTT CASSQEGAGNQPQHF
. TRBJ2-7 TRBV5-5 . TGTGCCAGCAGCTTGGCCGGCTCAGGGCTCTACGAGCAGTACTTC CASSLAGSGLYEQYF
. TRBJ2-7 TRBV7-6 . TGTGCCAGCAGCTTAGGGTCCAGGGCAAGGGTGCAGTACTTC CASSLGSRARVQYF
TRBD1 TRBJ1-5 TRBV28 . TGTGCCAGCAGTCCAGACAGGGGCCATCAGCCCCAGCATTTT CASSPDRGHQPQHF
. TRBJ1-4 TRBV19 . TGTGCCAGTAGCGCGTGGCGCCTTAATGAAAAACTGTTTTTT CASSAWRLNEKLFF
TRBD2 TRBJ2-3 TRBV7-9 . TGTGCCAGCAGCTTAACGGCGGGGGGGCCGACAGATACGCAGTATTTT CASSLTAGGPTDTQYF
TRBD1 TRBJ1-5 TRBV27 . TGTGCCAGCAGTTTATTGGGGACAGACAATCAGCCCCAGCATTTT CASSLLGTDNQPQHF
. TRBJ2-2 TRBV9 . TGTGCCAGCAGCGTTAACACCGGGGAGCTGTTTTTT CASSVNTGELFF
. TRBJ2-1 TRBV4-1 . TGCGCCAGCAGCCCCCGGGGCTACCAAGGTGAGCAGTTCTTC CASSPRGYQGEQFF
. TRBJ2-3 TRBV5-6 . TGTGCCAGCAGCTTGTCGGTAGGGGGCACAGATACGCAGTATTTT CASSLSVGGTDTQYF
. TRBJ1-2 TRBV7-9 once TGTGCCAGCAGCTTAGGACCTAGGGGCTACACCTTC CASSLGPRGYTF
. TRBJ2-5 TRBV7-9 . TGTGCCAGCACAGTCCCCCTACAAGAGACCCAGTACTTC CASTVPLQETQYF
. TRBJ1-1 TRBV19 . TGTGCCAGTAGTATTGCAGGGATGAACACTGAAGCTTTCTTT CASSIAGMNTEAFF
. TRBJ1-5 TRBV2 . TGTGCCAGCAGCCTGGGGATGGCAGGGACATTCAATCAGCCCCAGCATTTT CASSLGMAGTFNQPQHF
TRBD1 TRBJ1-2 TRBV6-1 . TGTGCCAGCAGTGAAGAGGGTAGGACAGGGAAACTTTATGGCTACACCTTC CASSEEGRTGKLYGYTF
TRBD1 TRBJ1-5 TRBV28 . TGTGCCAGCAGCCCGGGACAGGGGGCATCGGGTCAGCCCCAGCATTTT CASSPGQGASGQPQHF
. TRBJ1-2 TRBV7-9 . TGTGCCAGCAGCTTAGTGGGATACTATGGCTACACCTTC CASSLVGYYGYTF
. TRBJ2-7 TRBV2 . TGTGCCAGCAGAGATTGGGTTTACGAGCAGTACTTC CASRDWVYEQYF
. TRBJ2-1 TRBV7-9 . TGTGCCAGCAGCCCCCGGACGGATGAGCAGTTCTTC CASSPRTDEQFF
. TRBJ2-5 TRBV6-1 . TGTGCCAGCAGTGAAGGCGGTCCTTATGATCGGGAGACCCAGTACTTC CASSEGGPYDRETQYF
TRBD1 TRBJ1-6 TRBV6-5 . TGTGCCAGCAGTGGGCGGGACAGAAATTCACCCCTCCACTTT CASSGRDRNSPLHF
. TRBJ2-7 TRBV5-5 . TGTGCCAGCAGCTCAGACTCGTACGAGCAGTACTTC CASSSDSYEQYF
. TRBJ1-1 TRBV6-4 . TGTGCCAGCAGTGACTCAACGCAGGGGGAAGCTTTCTTT CASSDSTQGEAFF
. TRBJ1-1 TRBV6-5 . TGTGCCAGCAGTTTCAGGGGACAGAACACTGAAGCTTTCTTT CASSFRGQNTEAFF
TRBD2 TRBJ2-7 TRBV7-6 . TGTGCCAGCAGCTTATATCGCGGGGGTTTATCCTACGAGCAGTACTTC CASSLYRGGLSYEQYF
. TRBJ1-2 TRBV28 . TGTGCCAGCAGTCAGACAACGACAGAAACCTATGGCTACACCTTC CASSQTTTETYGYTF
. TRBJ1-2 TRBV7-9 . TGTGCCAGCAGCCCCAGGACAGTTCTCTATGGCTACACCTTC CASSPRTVLYGYTF
. TRBJ2-3 TRBV30 . TGTGCCTGGAATCCGGGACTGTACACAGATACGCAGTATTTT CAWNPGLYTDTQYF
. TRBJ2-7 TRBV10-1 few TGCGCCAGCAGTGAGAGTGGGTACGAGCAGTACTTC CASSESGYEQYF
TRBD1 TRBJ1-2 TRBV6-5 . TGTGCCAGCAGTCTATCTCGGGACAGGATTATAGGCTACACCTTC CASSLSRDRIIGYTF
TRBD1 TRBJ2-7 TRBV5-6 . TGTGCCAGCAGCTTAATGACAGGGGCAACGTACGAGCAGTACTTC CASSLMTGATYEQYF
TRBD2 TRBJ2-5 TRBV28 . TGTGCCAGCAGTTTGGTGCTAGCGGGGGAACAAGAGACCCAGTACTTC CASSLVLAGEQETQYF
. TRBJ1-1 TRBV7-8 . TGTGCCAGCAGCACATCAGGGAGGACTGAAGCTTTCTTT CASSTSGRTEAFF
TRBD2 TRBJ2-3 TRBV6-1 . TGTGCCAGCAGTGAGACTAGCGGGGGGGCAGATACGCAGTATTTT CASSETSGGADTQYF
. TRBJ1-6 TRBV27 . TGTGCCAGCAGTTTAACGACAGTGAGCTCCTATAATTCACCCCTCCACTTT CASSLTTVSSYNSPLHF
TRBD1 TRBJ1-3 TRBV28 . TGTGCCAGCAGTTTAGGACAGGTTGAAAACACCATATATTTT CASSLGQVENTIYF
. TRBJ2-7 TRBV27 . TGTGCCAGCAGCTCAGGTCGGTACGAGCAGTACTTC CASSSGRYEQYF
. TRBJ1-2 TRBV9 . TGTGCCAGCAGCGTAGACGCTCAAATCTATGGCTACACCTTC CASSVDAQIYGYTF
TRBD1 TRBJ1-4 TRBV6-5 . TGTGCCAGCAGTTACTCGAGCAGGGGGCTAAATGAAAAACTGTTTTTT CASSYSSRGLNEKLFF